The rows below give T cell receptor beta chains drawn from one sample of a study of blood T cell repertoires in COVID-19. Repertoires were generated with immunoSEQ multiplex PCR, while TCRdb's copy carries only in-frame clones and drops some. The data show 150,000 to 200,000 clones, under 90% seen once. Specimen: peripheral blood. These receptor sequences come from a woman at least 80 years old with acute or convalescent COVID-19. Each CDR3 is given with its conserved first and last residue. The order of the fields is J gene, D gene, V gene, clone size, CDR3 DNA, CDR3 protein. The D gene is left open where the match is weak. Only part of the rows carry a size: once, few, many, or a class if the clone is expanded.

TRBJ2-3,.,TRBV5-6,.,TGTGCCAGCAGCTTGCGGGTCGTTTCGGGGGGCCGGGGCACAGATACGCAGTATTTT,CASSLRVVSGGRGTDTQYF
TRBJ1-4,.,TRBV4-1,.,TGCGCCAGCGGCCGACTGAGGAATGAAAAACTGTTTTTT,CASGRLRNEKLFF
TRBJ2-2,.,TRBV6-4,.,TGTGCCAGCAGTGTTGAGGGAACCGGGGAGCTGTTTTTT,CASSVEGTGELFF
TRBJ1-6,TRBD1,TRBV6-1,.,TGTGCCAGCAGTGAAGGGACAGGGAATTCACCCCTCCACTTT,CASSEGTGNSPLHF
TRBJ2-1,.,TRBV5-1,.,TGCGCCAGCAGCTTGGGGCAGGCCCCCAATGAGCAGTTCTTC,CASSLGQAPNEQFF
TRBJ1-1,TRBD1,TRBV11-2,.,TGTGCCAGCAGCCTGGGACAGGGGAGCACTGAAGCTTTCTTT,CASSLGQGSTEAFF
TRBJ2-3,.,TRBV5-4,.,TGTGCCAGCAGCTTGGTCGGTAGCACAGATACGCAGTATTTT,CASSLVGSTDTQYF
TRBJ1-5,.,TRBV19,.,TGTGCCACTAAAGGGCAGGGTGGGCATCAGCCCCAGCATTTT,CATKGQGGHQPQHF
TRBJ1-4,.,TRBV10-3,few,TGTGCCATCAGTGAGGCGGCAGCGTCAACTAATGAAAAACTGTTTTTT,CAISEAAASTNEKLFF
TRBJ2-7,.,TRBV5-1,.,TGCGCCAGCAGCTTGCAAGGGGGCTACGAGCAGTACTTC,CASSLQGGYEQYF
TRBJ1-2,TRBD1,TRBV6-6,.,TGTGCCAGCAGTTACTCGGGGACAGGGAGTGGCTACACCTTC,CASSYSGTGSGYTF
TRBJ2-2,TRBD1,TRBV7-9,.,TGTGCCAGATCTACCGGTCGGACAGGGAGCACCGGGGAGCTGTTTTTT,CARSTGRTGSTGELFF
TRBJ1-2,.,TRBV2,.,TGTGCCAGCAGTGGGGAGTATGGCTACACCTTC,CASSGEYGYTF
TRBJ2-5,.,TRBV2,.,TGTGCCAGCACCCCACGGGAGACCCAGTACTTC,CASTPRETQYF
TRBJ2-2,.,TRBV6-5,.,TGTGCCAGCAGGGAGGGGAACACCGGGGAGCTGTTTTTT,CASREGNTGELFF
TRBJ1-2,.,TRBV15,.,TGTGCCACCAGCAGGGAACGGACAGCGCCCTATGGCTACACCTTC,CATSRERTAPYGYTF
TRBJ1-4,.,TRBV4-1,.,TGCGCCAGCAGCCAAGGTCAGAGAGCGACTACTAATGAAAAACTGTTTTTT,CASSQGQRATTNEKLFF
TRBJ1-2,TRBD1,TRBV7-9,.,TGTGCCAGCAGCTACCGGGACAGGGTACTTCCTGGCTACACCTTC,CASSYRDRVLPGYTF
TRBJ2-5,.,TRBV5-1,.,TGCGCCAGCAGTATCCAAGAGACCCAGTACTTC,CASSIQETQYF
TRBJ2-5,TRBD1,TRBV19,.,TGTGCCAGTAGTATCCAAGGACAGGGCCAAGAGACCCAGTACTTC,CASSIQGQGQETQYF
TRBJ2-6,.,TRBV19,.,TGTGCCAGTAGTCAGGACGGGGCTGGGGCCAACGTCCTGACTTTC,CASSQDGAGANVLTF
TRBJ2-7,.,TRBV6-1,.,TGTGCCAGCAGTGAACGCAGGGGGGTCAGCTCCTACGAGCAGTACTTC,CASSERRGVSSYEQYF
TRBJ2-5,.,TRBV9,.,TGTGCCAGCAGCGTAGGGCGGGTCCAAGAGACCCAGTACTTC,CASSVGRVQETQYF
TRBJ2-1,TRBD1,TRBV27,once,TGTGCCAGCAGCGACATCAACAGGGGAAGGAATGAGCAGTTCTTC,CASSDINRGRNEQFF
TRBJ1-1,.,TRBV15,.,TGTGCCACCAGCAGAGGCGGGGGATCTGAAGCTTTCTTT,CATSRGGGSEAFF
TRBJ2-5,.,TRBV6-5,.,TGTGCCAGCACCAACTCCCTACAAGAGACCCAGTACTTC,CASTNSLQETQYF
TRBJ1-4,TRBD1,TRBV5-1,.,TGCGCCAGCAGCACCACAGGGGCGGCTAATGAAAAACTGTTTTTT,CASSTTGAANEKLFF
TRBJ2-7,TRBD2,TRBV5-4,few,TGTGCCAGCAGCCCCGGGACTAGCGGGAGAGGGTACGAGCAGTACTTC,CASSPGTSGRGYEQYF
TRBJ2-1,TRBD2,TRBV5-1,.,TGCGCCAGCAGCTTGGAACTAGCGGGATGGAATGAGCAGTTCTTC,CASSLELAGWNEQFF
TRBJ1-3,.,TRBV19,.,TGTGCCAGTAGTCCGGACAGTTCCTGGTACTCTGGAAACACCATATATTTT,CASSPDSSWYSGNTIYF
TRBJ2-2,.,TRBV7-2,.,TGTGCCAGCAGCGACAAAAGTATCACCGGGGAGCTGTTTTTT,CASSDKSITGELFF
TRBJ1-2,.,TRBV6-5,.,TGTGCCAGCAGTTTCGCGCTACGGTATGGCTACACCTTC,CASSFALRYGYTF
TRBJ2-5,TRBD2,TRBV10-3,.,TGTGCCATCAGTGAACGGAAGGGAGGGCTAGGGGAGACCCAGTACTTC,CAISERKGGLGETQYF
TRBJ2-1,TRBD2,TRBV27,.,TGTGCCAGCAGTTTATATCCCCCACTAGCGGGGGGGTCCTACAATGAGCAGTTCTTC,CASSLYPPLAGGSYNEQFF
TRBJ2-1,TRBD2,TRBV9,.,TGTGCCAGCAGCGCGGCACTAGCGGGAAATGAGCAGTTCTTC,CASSAALAGNEQFF
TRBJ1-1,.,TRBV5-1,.,TGCGCCAGCTTTAGGGAGGACTACACTGAAGCTTTCTTT,CASFREDYTEAFF
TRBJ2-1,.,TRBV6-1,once,TGTGCCAGCAGTGAAGGTATAAGGGGTTACAATGAGCAGTTCTTC,CASSEGIRGYNEQFF
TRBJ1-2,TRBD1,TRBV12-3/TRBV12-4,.,TGTGCCAGCAGTTATGGACAGGTTGGCTACACCTTC,CASSYGQVGYTF
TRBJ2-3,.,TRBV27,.,TGTGCCAGCAGGACCCCCTTGCGGTCCATTCATGGCACAGATACGCAGTATTTT,CASRTPLRSIHGTDTQYF
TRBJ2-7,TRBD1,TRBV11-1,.,TGTGCCAGCACCAACGGACAGGGCCGCCACGAGCAGTACTTC,CASTNGQGRHEQYF
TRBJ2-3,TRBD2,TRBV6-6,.,TGTGCCAGCAAGGAGGGAGGGCCGGCAGATACGCAGTATTTT,CASKEGGPADTQYF
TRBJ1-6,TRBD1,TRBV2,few,TGTGCCAGCAGTGAATGGCAGGGGGCTGGGGCCCTCCACTTT,CASSEWQGAGALHF
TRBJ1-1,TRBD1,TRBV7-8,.,TGTGCCAGCAGCCCCAGGGCGGGGACAGGGGGCTTCACTGAAGCTTTCTTT,CASSPRAGTGGFTEAFF
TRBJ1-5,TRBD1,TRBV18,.,TGTGCCAGCTCACCGCGTGGGACAGGGGGTACTCAGCCCCAGCATTTT,CASSPRGTGGTQPQHF
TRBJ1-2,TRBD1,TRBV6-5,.,TGTGCCAGCAGTTTGGGGACAGGGAGTTATGGCTACACCTTC,CASSLGTGSYGYTF